The clone carrying this TCR beta chain was counted ten times or more. The antigen is undetermined. Described time point: patch test 3, about 24 weeks after DPC sensitization. Treatment described: therapeutic diphenylcyclopropenone sensitization with weekly scalp DPC. The data originate from a study of human T cells and chemical hapten exposure. For the study at large: Small differences in pooled library volume mainly drove the variation in TCR yields per sample. Study results and caveats: Controls formed significantly fewer large CDR3 similarity clusters than expanded TCRs did.

MiXCR, applied by TCRdb to the RACE reads, yields one record per CDR3 protein. The sample includes about 120,000 distinct CDR3 sequences, 11% of them seen just once. There are 13 residues in the CDR3. The V end lost 2 bases, the J end lost 0 bases, and 7 bases lay between the germline ends. Germline CDR1 reads DFQATT; CDR2 reads SNEGSKA (reference sequence). The material was whole blood, obtained in connection with sensitization to the hapten diphenylcyclopropenone (DPC). The chain couples TRBV20-1 to TRBJ2-5; D is uncertain. The TCR was taken from a woman in her 50s with alopecia areata. Some clones in this sample may be carry-over from other donors' samples. In nucleotides, the CDR3 is TGCAGTGCTAGATCACAGTACCAAGAGACCCAGTACTTC. It is translated as CSARSQYQETQYF.